The source of this T cell receptor beta chain is a study of T cell clones after liver transplantation (dated by TCRdb to about 2019). Background on the whole study: The samples were obtained from ITN030ST, a randomized trial that attempted immunosuppression withdrawal within 2 years after liver transplantation. Donor-reactive T cell clones were identified using TCRbeta sequencing after a pre-transplant mixed lymphocyte reaction and were then followed in post-transplant blood. As an antigen-independent comparator for the donor-reactive sequences, third party-reactive TCRbeta sequences from pre-transplant MLRs were identified as well. Of the eight recipients, a few were HCV-positive, while the remaining recipients had been transplanted for non-autoimmune, non-viral indications. Subjects received no induction therapy and standard immunosuppression until randomization at 12-24 months post-transplant. Tolerance was defined as complete withdrawal of immunosuppression for at least one year without a rise in liver enzymes beyond twice the upper limit of normal. Blood samples were collected pre-transplant, pre-randomization before withdrawal, and post-randomization after either complete withdrawal or failed withdrawal. A cohort of 8 liver transplant recipients was studied, of whom 3 were classified as tolerant and 5 as non-tolerant. General findings and caveats noted by the study authors: Because of small, heterogeneous patient numbers and non-standardized post-transplant time points, the conclusions were only preliminary. Because no allograft tissue specimens were available, donor-reactive T cells may have migrated into the graft instead of being deleted. Low numbers of available donor cells limited the measurable donor-reactive repertoire in a couple of subjects. When repertoire turnover was accounted for, significantly reduced detection of donor-reactive sequences was found in 7 of 8 subjects for CD4 and in 8 of 8 subjects for CD8. In most of the 8 subjects, regardless of tolerance or HCV status, circulating donor-reactive CD4 TCRbeta sequences dropped significantly post-transplant. A greater decline was seen for donor-reactive sequences than for third party-reactive sequences, suggesting partial antigen-specific deletion unrelated to withdrawal success.

Regarding this clone: This clone's antigen is unknown. Per-base qualities were not stored, and no clone one base away is much larger.

The sample's time point label, in plain terms: pre-transplant. Thawed unstimulated PBMCs were stained for CD3, CD4 and CD8 and FACS-sorted into CD3+CD4+ and CD3+CD8+ populations. Each of the 8 studied subjects was randomized to immunosuppression withdrawal. The Qiagen DNeasy Blood and Tissue Kit was used to isolate genomic DNA. High-throughput TCRbeta CDR3 sequencing of frozen genomic DNA was performed by immunoSEQ, with PCR amplification, mapping, bias correction and internal controls included. The authors' analysis ran thus. Only productive rearrangements were retained, with each unique TCRbeta sequence defined by its CDR3 nucleotide sequence together with its V and J gene. For classification of a sequence as donor-reactive, at least 5-fold expansion in CFSE-low cells relative to unstimulated pre-transplant cells and a frequency of at least 0.01% were required. Minimum frequency thresholds were set for each subject based on the unstimulated sample with the lowest template count, ensuring at least 90% detection power. Jensen-Shannon divergence between the top 1000 TCRbeta sequences post-transplant and pre-transplant was used to measure repertoire turnover. Changes in detection of donor-reactive sequences were assessed with two-sided Fisher's exact tests. TCRdb carries this immuneACCESS record with in-frame sequences only. Its versions omit some clonotypes, under half of them owing to an unresolved V gene in the studies checked, with the rest unexplained. The V and J calls and clone size come from that table; D and trimming were worked out from the DNA. Within this sample are tens of thousands of clones, with around 85% of them counted one time only. 8% to 9.5% of the sample is taken by the ten largest.

The junction carries 16 bases between V and J, which are trimmed by 1 base and 0 bases respectively. Sequences LGHNA (CDR1) and YNFKEQ (CDR2) are obtained from the germline V gene. The CDR3 starts with the cysteine, ends with the phenylalanine, and has 18 residues. Only the CDR3 portion is preserved as DNA: 54 bases, with reading frame beginning at the first base. Here the chain combines TRBV4-2 and TRBJ2-1; perhaps TRBD2 is the D gene, with 6 bases matching. This specimen consisted of CD4+ T cells from blood, obtained before liver transplant. The source is a human donor who received a liver transplant. The nucleotide sequence reads TGTGCCAGCAGCCAAGTTTGGAGGGACCCCAGCTCCTACAATGAGCAGTTCTTC. This codes for CASSQVWRDPSSYNEQFF.